Presented here are 25 T cell receptor beta chains from one specimen sequenced in a study of blood T cell repertoires in COVID-19. Using immunoSEQ multiplex PCR, the repertoire was profiled, and TCRdb retains in-frame clones only, with some absent. The top ten hold about 1.1% of the sample, which has approximately 400,000 clones, 85% to 90% seen once. The sequenced sample was PBMCs or T cells enriched from blood (not recorded which). Receptors originate from a woman under 30 who had recovered from COVID-19.

The rearrangement joins TRBV3-1 (or the pseudogene TRBV3-2) to TRBJ1-1; no clear D. The length of the CDR3 is 14 residues. V was trimmed by 2 bases and J by 0 bases, leaving 7 bases between them. Germline CDR1 LGHDT, CDR2 YNNKEL (reference sequence). For the CDR3, the DNA is TGTGCCAGCAGCCAAATGGGCCTGAACACTGAAGCTTTCTTT. It specifies CASSQMGLNTEAFF.

The genes are TRBV18 and TRBJ1-4; D gene ambiguous. V lost 2 bases, J lost 8 bases, and 12 bases lay in between. The CDR3 has 14 residues. CDR1 and CDR2 (germline): KGHSH, LQKENI. CDR3 region: CASSPYEPQEKLFF. The CDR3 DNA sequence: TGTGCCAGCTCACCATACGAACCCCAGGAAAAACTGTTTTTT.

This chain links TRBV5-1 with TRBJ1-1, with D possibly matching TRBD1 (5 bases). There are 13 residues in the CDR3. The V gene lost 0 bases and the J gene lost 4 bases, with 7 bases spanning the gap. Per germline, CDR1 SGHRS and CDR2 YFSETQ. The CDR3 nucleotides are TGCGCCAGCAGCTTGGAGGGGCCCACTGAAGCTTTCTTT. This translates into CASSLEGPTEAFF. Supplemented by reference TRBV5-1 and TRBJ1-1, the full variable domain reads KAGVTQTPRYLIKTRGQQVTLSCSPISGHRSVSWYQQTPGQGLQFLFEYFSETQRNKGNFPGRFSGRQFSNSRSEMNVSTLELGDSALYLCASSLEGPTEAFFGQGTRLTVV.

Only one count was recorded for this clone. V usage is TRBV11-2 and J usage is TRBJ2-3, with 10 bases aligning to TRBD2. Germline lookup yields CDR1 SGHAT and CDR2 FQNNGV. V was clipped by 1 base and J by 3 bases; unmatched bases: 7. This CDR3 is 17 amino acids long. The CDR3 region has the DNA TGTGCCAGCAGCTTAGGAAGCGGGGGGGAACGGACAGATACGCAGTATTTT. Protein: CASSLGSGGERTDTQYF. Using reference TRBV11-2 and TRBJ2-3 for the parts outside the CDR3, the full variable domain is EAGVAQSPRYKIIEKRQSVAFWCNPISGHATLYWYQQILGQGPKLLIQFQNNGVVDDSQLPKDRFSAERLKGVDSTLKIQPAKLEDSAVYLCASSLGSGGERTDTQYFGPGTRLTVL.

This chain links TRBV5-1 with TRBJ2-1; TRBD1 agrees at 12 bases. The CDR3 is 14 amino acids. V gave up 0 bases and J gave up 8 bases; unmatched junction bases: 0. Germline CDR1 and CDR2: SGHRS and YFSETQ. The CDR3 sequence: CASSLGDRGHEQFF. In DNA form, the CDR3 reads TGCGCCAGCAGCTTGGGGGACAGGGGGCATGAGCAGTTCTTC.

The gene calls are TRBV3-1 (or the pseudogene TRBV3-2) and TRBJ2-3, with D perhaps TRBD2 (5 bases). This CDR3 comprises 14 residues. Trimming shortened V by 3 bases and J by 6 bases, and 13 bases separated the two germline ends. Germline CDR1 reads LGHDT; CDR2 reads YNNKEL (reference sequence). The CDR3 sequence is CASSHVRGKDTQYF. The DNA for the CDR3 is TGTGCCAGCAGCCACGTCCGGGGAAAGGATACGCAGTATTTT.

The V gene is TRBV30, the J gene TRBJ1-2; possible D gene TRBD1, 6 bases. V was cut by 2 bases and J by 4 bases, with 20 bases left in between. This CDR3 spans 16 amino acids. Germline loops: CDR1 GTSNPN, CDR2 SVGIG (reference sequence). The CDR3: CAWSQTGPKSGYGYTF. The CDR3 DNA reads TGTGCCTGGAGTCAGACAGGCCCCAAGAGTGGCTATGGCTACACCTTC.

This clone was counted a single time. The chain has TRBV9 and TRBJ1-2; no reliable D call. In germline, CDR1 is SGDLS, CDR2 YYNGEE. Trimming removed 4 bases at V and 10 bases at J, with 17 bases between. This CDR3 comprises 13 residues. The CDR3: CASSSQKMAAYTF. The CDR3 nucleotides read TGTGCCAGCAGCTCCCAAAAGATGGCCGCCTACACCTTC.

The genes are TRBV25-1 and TRBJ1-5, with TRBD1 identical over 10 bases. There are 15 residues in the CDR3. V gave up 8 bases and J gave up 2 bases; unmatched junction bases: 6. Germline loops: CDR1 MGHDK, CDR2 SYGVNS. The CDR3 region is CASGGTGEGNQPQHF. For the CDR3, the DNA is TGTGCCAGCGGAGGGACAGGGGAAGGCAATCAGCCCCAGCATTTT.

The chain is built from TRBV11-3 and TRBJ2-1, with 8 bases matching TRBD1. This CDR3 contains 16 residues. Germline V lookup: CDR1 SGHNT, CDR2 YENEEA. Losses at the gene ends were 5 bases for V and 5 bases for J; bases not matched to a gene: 11. CDR3 sequence: CASSKRRGRRDNEQFF. In nucleotides, the CDR3 is TGTGCCAGCAGCAAACGCAGGGGGCGTAGGGACAATGAGCAGTTCTTC.

A few counts support this clone. The chain combines TRBV6-5 with TRBJ2-3; weak D call: TRBD2 (7 bases). Trimming took 11 bases from V and 6 from J, leaving 24 bases between them. The CDR3 has 15 amino acids. Germline loops: CDR1 MNHEY, CDR2 SVGAGI. CDR3 residues: CAGGTGGGAVDTQYF. The CDR3 DNA reads TGTGCCGGAGGGACTGGCGGGGGCGCCGTTGATACGCAGTATTTT.

The CDR3 loop reads CASSESPSQETQYF. The CDR3 nucleotides are TGTGCCAGCAGTGAGAGTCCTTCCCAAGAGACCCAGTACTTC. The chain joins TRBV6-1 to TRBJ2-5; D ambiguous. The germline V gene has CDR1 MNHNS and CDR2 SASEGT. The CDR3 is 14 amino acids. With 3 bases removed from V and 1 base from J, the gap between germline ends came to 9 bases.

The chain is built from TRBV3-1 (or the pseudogene TRBV3-2) and TRBJ1-1; 8 nucleotides match TRBD1. Germline values: CDR1 LGHDT, CDR2 YNNKEL (reference sequence). The CDR3 is 14 amino acids. After removal of 8 bases from V and 4 bases from J, the junction contained 9 bases not matched to a gene. DNA for the CDR3: TGTGCCAGCCTAGGACAGGGCATTGGCACTGAAGCTTTCTTT. It translates to CASLGQGIGTEAFF.

This chain uses TRBV14 with TRBJ1-6, with 7 nucleotides matching TRBD1. Germline V lookup: CDR1 SGHDN, CDR2 FVKESK. Losses at the gene ends were 5 bases for V and 13 bases for J; bases not matched to a gene: 11. This CDR3 region has 14 residues. The CDR3 DNA is TGTGCCAGCAGCAACCGACAGGGAATGTGGCCCCTCCACTTT. Protein: CASSNRQGMWPLHF.

The V gene is TRBV11-2, the J gene TRBJ1-4; D not certain. V lost 5 bases to trimming and J lost 7 bases, with 11 bases between them. Germline V gives CDR1 SGHAT, CDR2 FQNNGV. The CDR3 has 13 amino acids. The CDR3 loop is CASSPYSREKLFF. The CDR3 nucleotides are TGTGCCAGCAGCCCGTATTCCCGTGAAAAACTGTTTTTT.

This chain uses TRBV25-1 with TRBJ1-1; the match to TRBD1 covers 9 bases. J lost 1 base, V lost 7 bases, and 1 base had no gene match. Germline CDR1 MGHDK, CDR2 SYGVNS. This CDR3 comprises 13 residues. CDR3 in DNA: TGTGCCAGCACGGGACAGGGGAACACTGAAGCTTTCTTT. Translated: CASTGQGNTEAFF.

The rearrangement joins TRBV27 to TRBJ2-7, with D perhaps TRBD1 (6 bases). CDR1 and CDR2 from the germline V gene are MNHEY and SMNVEV (reference sequence). This CDR3 has 14 residues. With 5 bases removed from V and 3 bases from J, the gap between germline ends came to 14 bases. The CDR3 reads CASSTNGQIYEQYF. The CDR3, as DNA: TGTGCCAGCAGTACCAACGGACAGATCTACGAGCAGTACTTC.

The rearrangement links TRBV19 to TRBJ1-6, with unresolved D. The CDR3 runs to 11 residues. Trimming removed 7 bases at V and 7 bases at J, with 5 bases between. Germline CDR1 is LNHDA and CDR2 is SQIVND (reference sequence). The CDR3 DNA follows: TGTGCCAGTAACGGGAATTCACCCCTCCACTTT. Residues: CASNGNSPLHF.

The chain recombines TRBV7-8 with TRBJ1-4, with 10 nucleotides matching TRBD1. From germline, CDR1 is SGHVS and CDR2 FQNEAQ. The CDR3 length is 16 residues. J lost 8 bases, V lost 0 bases, and 6 bases had no gene match. The CDR3 loop is CASSLAIGTGEEKLFF. CDR3 bases: TGTGCCAGCAGCTTAGCTATCGGGACAGGGGAAGAAAAACTGTTTTTT.

The chain employs TRBV24-1 and TRBJ1-2, with D unclear. Trimming took off 7 bases at V and 6 bases at J, with 20 bases between the two ends. The germline gives CDR1 KGHDR, CDR2 SFDVKD. CDR3 length equals 15 residues. The CDR3 protein is CATSSKQPWINGYTF. CDR3 DNA: TGTGCCACCAGCTCAAAACAGCCTTGGATAAATGGCTACACCTTC.

The chain combines TRBV9 with TRBJ1-2, with D unresolved. The V end was cut by 7 bases, the J end by 2 bases, with 6 bases between. This CDR3 spans 11 amino acids. Per germline, CDR1 SGDLS and CDR2 YYNGEE. The CDR3 DNA sequence: TGTGCCAGCGGAGAGAACTATGGCTACACCTTC. It is translated as CASGENYGYTF.

The chain uses TRBV11-3 and TRBJ2-1; 8 positions match TRBD1. CDR1 SGHNT and CDR2 YENEEA come from the germline V gene. V dropped 6 bases and J dropped 0; count of bases not matched to a gene: 7. The CDR3 contains 16 residues. The chain's CDR3 is CASSPGGSSSYNEQFF. CDR3 coding DNA: TGTGCCAGCAGTCCAGGGGGCAGCAGCTCCTACAATGAGCAGTTCTTC.

The rearrangement links TRBV5-1 to TRBJ1-1, with D tentatively TRBD1 (6 bases). CDR1 is SGHRS, CDR2 YFSETQ, per germline. This CDR3 contains 16 residues. V was cut by 1 base and J by 4 bases, with 17 bases left in between. The CDR3, as DNA: TGCGCCAGCAGCTTGTCCCAGGGACAAATTAGCACTGAAGCTTTCTTT. Translation gives CASSLSQGQISTEAFF.

This clone was seen just once. The CDR3: CARGGQGATEAFF. The CDR3 coding sequence is TGTGCCAGAGGGGGACAGGGGGCGACTGAAGCTTTCTTT. The chain joins TRBV2 to TRBJ1-1; TRBD1 matches at 12 bases. This CDR3 is 13 amino acids long. Germline V CDR1 and CDR2: SNHLY, FYNNEI. The V gene end was trimmed by 9 bases and the J gene end by 5 bases; junction bases not matched to a gene: 4.

The V call is TRBV5-1, the J call TRBJ1-1, with 8 bases identical to TRBD1. The germline CDR1 and CDR2 sequences are SGHRS and YFSETQ. CDR3 length: 16 amino acids. After removal of 0 bases from V and 0 bases from J, the junction contained 4 bases not matched to a gene. The CDR3 protein is CASSLARDRLNTEAFF. CDR3 nucleotide sequence: TGCGCCAGCAGCTTGGCCAGGGACAGGTTGAACACTGAAGCTTTCTTT.